This TCR beta chain was sequenced for a study of T cell repertoires in cytomegalovirus infection. Study details: Researchers turned to recently identified HLA-C-restricted CMV epitopes as well as well-studied HLA-B-restricted ones. Matching HLA type and CMV infection were both indicated by public TCR beta signatures. General observations from the study: The response measured ex vivo was dominated by TCR beta clonotypes (HLA-C-restricted and CMV-specific).

TCRdb independently ran MiXCR on the reads; one entry per CDR3 protein. Of 80,000 to 90,000 distinct CDR3 sequences in the sample, approximately 46% are singletons; the top ten hold 85% to 95%. On this clonotype itself: Its antigen is undetermined.

The V end was cut by 6 bases, the J end by 7 bases, with 10 bases between. CDR3 length: 12 amino acids. In germline, CDR1 is SGHVS, CDR2 FQNEAQ. The sequencing here drew on CD8+ T cells from cultured PBMCs, taken from culture after CMV antigen stimulation. This chain connects TRBV7-8 to TRBJ1-3; D is unresolved. The origin of this receptor is a human donor in good health (CMV status not recorded). Some clones in this sample may be carry-over from other donors' samples. CDR3 loop: CASRHPGNTIYF. The CDR3 region has the DNA TGTGCCAGCAGGCACCCGGGGAACACCATATATTTT.